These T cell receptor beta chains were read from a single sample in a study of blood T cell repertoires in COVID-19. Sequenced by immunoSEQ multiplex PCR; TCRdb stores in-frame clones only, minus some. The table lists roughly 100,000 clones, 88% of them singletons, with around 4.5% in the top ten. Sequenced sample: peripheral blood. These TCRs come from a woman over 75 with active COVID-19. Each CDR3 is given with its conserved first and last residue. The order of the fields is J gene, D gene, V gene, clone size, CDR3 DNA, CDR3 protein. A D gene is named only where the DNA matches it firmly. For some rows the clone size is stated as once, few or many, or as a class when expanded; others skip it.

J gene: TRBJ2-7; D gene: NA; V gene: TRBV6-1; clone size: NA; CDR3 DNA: TGTGCCAGCAGTGAGGCCCCCACGGACAGCTACGAGCAGTACTTC; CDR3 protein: CASSEAPTDSYEQYF
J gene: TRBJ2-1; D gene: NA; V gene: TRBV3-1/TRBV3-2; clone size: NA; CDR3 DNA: TGTGCCAGCAGGCGAAGGGGCGCGAGGTACAATGAGCAGTTCTTC; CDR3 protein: CASRRRGARYNEQFF
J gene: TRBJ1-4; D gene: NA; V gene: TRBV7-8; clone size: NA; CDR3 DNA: TGTGCCAGCAGCCCCGGGGGGCTTAATGAAAAACTGTTTTTT; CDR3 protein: CASSPGGLNEKLFF
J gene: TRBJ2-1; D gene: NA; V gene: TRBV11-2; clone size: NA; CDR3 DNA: TGTGCCAGCAGCATTAGGGGGGGGTACAATGAGCAGTTCTTC; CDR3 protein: CASSIRGGYNEQFF
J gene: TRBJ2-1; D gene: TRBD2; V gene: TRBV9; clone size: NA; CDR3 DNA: TGTGCCAGCAGCGCCGGACTAGCGGGAGGGCAGTTCTTC; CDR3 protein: CASSAGLAGGQFF
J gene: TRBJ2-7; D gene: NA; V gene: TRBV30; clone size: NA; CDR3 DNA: TGTGCCTGGAGTGAACAGCCCTACGAGCAGTACTTC; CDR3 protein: CAWSEQPYEQYF
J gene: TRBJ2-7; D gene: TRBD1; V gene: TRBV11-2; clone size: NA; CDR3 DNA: TGTGCCAGCAGCTTAGCTTCGAGACAGGGCTACGAGCAGTACTTC; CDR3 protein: CASSLASRQGYEQYF
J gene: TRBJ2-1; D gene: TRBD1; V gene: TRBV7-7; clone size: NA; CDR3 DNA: TGTGCTAGCAGCTTGGGGACAGGGGTAACTGAGCAGTTCTTC; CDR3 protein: CASSLGTGVTEQFF
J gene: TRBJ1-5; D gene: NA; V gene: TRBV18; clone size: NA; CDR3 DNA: TGTGCCAGCTCACCGTTCGGCGGGGGTAATCAGCCCCAGCATTTT; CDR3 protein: CASSPFGGGNQPQHF
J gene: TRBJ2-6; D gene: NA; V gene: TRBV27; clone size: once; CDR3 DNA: TGTGCCAGCAGTTCCTCCGGTGCCGGGGCCAACGTCCTGACTTTC; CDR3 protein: CASSSSGAGANVLTF
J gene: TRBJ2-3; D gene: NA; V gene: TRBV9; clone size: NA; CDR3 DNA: TGTGCCAGCAGCGTAGCTGGTACGGCAGATACGCAGTATTTT; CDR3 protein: CASSVAGTADTQYF
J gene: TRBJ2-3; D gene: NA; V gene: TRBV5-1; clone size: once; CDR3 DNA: TGCGCCAGCAGCTTGACGCTAGCCGGATTCCCAGATACGCAGTATTTT; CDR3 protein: CASSLTLAGFPDTQYF
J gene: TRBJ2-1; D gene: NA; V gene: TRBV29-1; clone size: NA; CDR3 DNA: TGCAGCGTGAGGGGGTGGTCGCAGAGATACAATGAGCAGTTCTTC; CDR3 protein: CSVRGWSQRYNEQFF
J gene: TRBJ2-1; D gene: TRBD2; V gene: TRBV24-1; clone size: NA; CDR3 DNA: TGTGCCACCAGTGATTTGGGGACTAGCGGTTACAATGAGCAGTTCTTC; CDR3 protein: CATSDLGTSGYNEQFF
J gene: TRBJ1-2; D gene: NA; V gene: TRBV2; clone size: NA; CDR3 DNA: TGTGCCAGCAGGCGGGAGGGGTCGGTCGGCTACACCTTC; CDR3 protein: CASRREGSVGYTF
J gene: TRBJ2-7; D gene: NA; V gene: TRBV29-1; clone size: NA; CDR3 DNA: TGCAGCGTTGAATGGGCCAGGGATTCCTACGAGCAGTACTTC; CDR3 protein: CSVEWARDSYEQYF
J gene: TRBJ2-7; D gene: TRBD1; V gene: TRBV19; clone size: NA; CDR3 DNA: TGTGCCAGTAGTTGGCGGGACAGGGTGGGCGAGCAGTACTTC; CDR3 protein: CASSWRDRVGEQYF
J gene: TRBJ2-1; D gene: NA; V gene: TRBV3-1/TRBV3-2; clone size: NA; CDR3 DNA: TGTGCCAGCAGCCAATGGAGGGGAGATGAGCAGTTCTTC; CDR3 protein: CASSQWRGDEQFF
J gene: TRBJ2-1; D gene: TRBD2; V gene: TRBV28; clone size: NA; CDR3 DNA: TGTGCCAGCAGTACCTGGACTAGCGGAAAATCCTACAATGAGCAGTTCTTC; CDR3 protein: CASSTWTSGKSYNEQFF
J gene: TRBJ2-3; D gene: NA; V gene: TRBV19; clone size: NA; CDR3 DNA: TGTGCCAGTAGAGGGGGAGGGCCAGTAGATACGCAGTATTTT; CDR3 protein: CASRGGGPVDTQYF
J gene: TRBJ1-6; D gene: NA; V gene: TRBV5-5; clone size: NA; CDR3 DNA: TGTGCCAGCAGCTTGGATCCGAATTCACCCCTCCACTTT; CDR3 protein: CASSLDPNSPLHF
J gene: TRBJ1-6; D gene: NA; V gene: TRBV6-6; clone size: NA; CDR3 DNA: TGTGCCAGCAGAAGAGACCGGGATAATTCACCCCTCCACTTT; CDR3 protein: CASRRDRDNSPLHF
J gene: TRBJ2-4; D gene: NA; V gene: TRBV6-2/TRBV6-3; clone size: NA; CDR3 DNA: TGTGCCAGCAGTCCGGGACTTCGGGGAAACATTCAGTACTTC; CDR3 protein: CASSPGLRGNIQYF
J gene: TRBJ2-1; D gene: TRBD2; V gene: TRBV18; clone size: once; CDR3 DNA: TGTGCCAGCTCCCGGGGACTAGCGGGAGTGGATGAGCAGTTCTTC; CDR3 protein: CASSRGLAGVDEQFF
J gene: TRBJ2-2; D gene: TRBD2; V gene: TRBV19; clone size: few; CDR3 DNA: TGTGCCAGTAGTCCCGGGGGAAGAGATATGACTAGCCAAAAGACCGGGGAGCTGTTTTTT; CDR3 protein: CASSPGGRDMTSQKTGELFF
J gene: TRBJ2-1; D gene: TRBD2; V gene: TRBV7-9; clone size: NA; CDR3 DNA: TGTGCCAGCAGCCCGGGACTAGCGGGGTGGAGCTCCTACAATGAGCAGTTCTTC; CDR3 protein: CASSPGLAGWSSYNEQFF
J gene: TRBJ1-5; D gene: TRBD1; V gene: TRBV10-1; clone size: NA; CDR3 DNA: TGCGCCAGCAGGGGACAGTCCAATCAGCCCCAGCATTTT; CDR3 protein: CASRGQSNQPQHF
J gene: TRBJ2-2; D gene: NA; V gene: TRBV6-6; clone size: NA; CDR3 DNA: TGTGCCAGCAGCTCAGCGGTGCGGGCCGGGGAGCTGTTTTTT; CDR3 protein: CASSSAVRAGELFF
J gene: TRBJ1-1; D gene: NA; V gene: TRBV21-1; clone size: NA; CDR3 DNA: TGTGCCAGCAGCAAATGCAGGAACACTGAAGCTTTCTTT; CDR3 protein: CASSKCRNTEAFF
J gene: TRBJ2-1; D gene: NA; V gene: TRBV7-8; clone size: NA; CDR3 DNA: TGTGCCAGCAGCCGGCACGCTGCTAGTTCCTACAATGAGCAGTTCTTC; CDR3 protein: CASSRHAASSYNEQFF
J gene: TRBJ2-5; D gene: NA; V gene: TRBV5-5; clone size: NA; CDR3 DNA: TGTGCCAGCAGCTTCAGGGCCTCCCAAGAGACCCAGTACTTC; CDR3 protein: CASSFRASQETQYF
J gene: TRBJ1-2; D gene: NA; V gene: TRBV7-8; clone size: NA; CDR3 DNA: TGTGCCAGCAGCTTAAGCAGGGGAAGCGGCTACACCTTC; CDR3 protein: CASSLSRGSGYTF
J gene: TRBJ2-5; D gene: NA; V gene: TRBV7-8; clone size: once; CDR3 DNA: TGTGCCAGCAGCTCCCAGGGGAAACAAGAGATGGCCCAGTACTTC; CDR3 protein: CASSSQGKQEMAQYF
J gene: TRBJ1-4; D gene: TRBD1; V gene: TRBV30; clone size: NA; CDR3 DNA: TGTGCCTGGAACGAAGACAGGGATGAAAAACTGTTTTTT; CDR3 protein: CAWNEDRDEKLFF
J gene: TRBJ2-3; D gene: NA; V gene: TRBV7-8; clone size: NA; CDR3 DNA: TGTGCCAGCAGCTCAAAGAAGGGGGGGCATGAAGATACGCAGTATTTT; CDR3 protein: CASSSKKGGHEDTQYF
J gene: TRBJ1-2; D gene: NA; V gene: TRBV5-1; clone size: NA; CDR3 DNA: TGCGCCAGCAGGAGGCTCGGGAACTATGGCTACACCTTC; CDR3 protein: CASRRLGNYGYTF
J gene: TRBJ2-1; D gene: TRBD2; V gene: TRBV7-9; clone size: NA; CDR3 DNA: TGTGCCAGCAGCTCTAGCGGGGGCTACAATGAGCAGTTCTTC; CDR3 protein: CASSSSGGYNEQFF
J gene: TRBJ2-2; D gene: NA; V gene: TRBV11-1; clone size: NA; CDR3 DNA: TGTGCCAGCAGCTTAGAGGGACATAAAACCGGGGAGCTGTTTTTT; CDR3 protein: CASSLEGHKTGELFF
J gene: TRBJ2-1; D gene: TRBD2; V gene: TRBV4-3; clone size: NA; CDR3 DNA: TGCGCCAGCAGCCAGATTGGGGGAGGGGATGAGCAGTTCTTC; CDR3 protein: CASSQIGGGDEQFF
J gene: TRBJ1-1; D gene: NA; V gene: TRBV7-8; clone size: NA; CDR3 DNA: TGTGCCAGCAGCTTAATTCCGACTGCCGGGGGTGGCACTGAAGCTTTCTTT; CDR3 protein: CASSLIPTAGGGTEAFF
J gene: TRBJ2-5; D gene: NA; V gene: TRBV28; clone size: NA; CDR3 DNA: TGTGCCAGCAGTTCGACCCCCGGGGTCTACCAAGAGACCCAGTACTTC; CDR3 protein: CASSSTPGVYQETQYF
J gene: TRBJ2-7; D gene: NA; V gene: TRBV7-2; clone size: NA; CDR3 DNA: TGTGCCAGCAGCTTCGTTACGACAGCCAACTACGAGCAGTACTTC; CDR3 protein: CASSFVTTANYEQYF
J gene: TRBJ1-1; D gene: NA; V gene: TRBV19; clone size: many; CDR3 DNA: TGTGCCAGTAGTATCGGCACTGAAGCTTTCTTT; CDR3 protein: CASSIGTEAFF
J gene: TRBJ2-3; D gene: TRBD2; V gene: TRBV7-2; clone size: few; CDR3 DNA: TGTGCCAGCAGTCGTTACGGACTAGCGGGAGGGGGAGATACGCAGTATTTT; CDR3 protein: CASSRYGLAGGGDTQYF
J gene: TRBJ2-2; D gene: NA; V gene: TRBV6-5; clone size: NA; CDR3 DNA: TGTGCCAGCCTCTTCACCGGGGAGCTGTTTTTT; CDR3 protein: CASLFTGELFF
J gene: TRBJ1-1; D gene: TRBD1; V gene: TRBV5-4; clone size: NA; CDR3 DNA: TGTGCCAGCAGCCGGCCGGGACAGGGGAGCGGCACTGAAGCTTTCTTT; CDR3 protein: CASSRPGQGSGTEAFF
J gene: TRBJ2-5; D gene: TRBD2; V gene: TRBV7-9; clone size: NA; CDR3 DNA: TGTGCCAGCAGCCCAGGACTAGCCCAAGAGACCCAGTACTTC; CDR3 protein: CASSPGLAQETQYF
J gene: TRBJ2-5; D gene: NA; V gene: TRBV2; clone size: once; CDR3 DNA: TGTGCCAGCACGGCCATTAGCGATCCCCGAGAGACCCAGTACTTC; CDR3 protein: CASTAISDPRETQYF
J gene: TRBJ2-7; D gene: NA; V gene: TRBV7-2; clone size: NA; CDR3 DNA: TGTGCCAGCAGCTTAGTCCAGGGGAGCTCCTACGAGCAGTACTTC; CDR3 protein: CASSLVQGSSYEQYF
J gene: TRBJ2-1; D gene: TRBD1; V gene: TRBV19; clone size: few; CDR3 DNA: TGTGCCAGTAGTAACGGACAGGCCGACGAGCAGTTCTTC; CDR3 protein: CASSNGQADEQFF
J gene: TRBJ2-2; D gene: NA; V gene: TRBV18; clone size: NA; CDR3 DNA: TGTGCCAGCTCACCCCTAGGAGGGGTTGGCGGGGAGCTGTTTTTT; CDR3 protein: CASSPLGGVGGELFF
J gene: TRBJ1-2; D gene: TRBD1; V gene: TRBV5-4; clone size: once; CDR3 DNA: TGTGCCAGCAGCTGGGTGGACAGGGGTAACTATGGCTACACCTTC; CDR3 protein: CASSWVDRGNYGYTF
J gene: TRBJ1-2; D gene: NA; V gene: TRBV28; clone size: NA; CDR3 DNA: TGTGCCAGCAGTTTAACAGGGTATGGCTACACCTTC; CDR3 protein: CASSLTGYGYTF
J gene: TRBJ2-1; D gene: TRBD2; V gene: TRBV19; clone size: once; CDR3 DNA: TGTGCCACCTCAGTAGCCGGGAGGACCACCCGGAGGAATGAGCAGTTCTTC; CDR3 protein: CATSVAGRTTRRNEQFF
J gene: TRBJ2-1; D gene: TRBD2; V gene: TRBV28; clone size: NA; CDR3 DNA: TGTGCCAGCAGTTTAATAAGCGGGAGAGGCCCCTCCTACAATGAGCAGTTCTTC; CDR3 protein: CASSLISGRGPSYNEQFF